Below are 14 T cell receptor beta chains sequenced from a single sample in a study of blood T cell repertoires in COVID-19. Profiled with immunoSEQ multiplex PCR; TCRdb holds only in-frame clones, not every one. The data hold 50,000 to 65,000 clones, with around four fifths observed a single time. Specimen: peripheral blood. The receptors here all came from a woman aged 45-65 years with active or convalescent COVID-19.

This clone was counted only a few times. The V call is TRBV9, the J call TRBJ2-3, with D possibly being TRBD2 (6 bases). The CDR3 sequence is 15 residues long. The V end was cut by 0 bases, the J end by 2 bases, with 10 bases between. The germline V gene has CDR1 SGDLS and CDR2 YYNGEE. CDR3 sequence: CASSVDGSNTDTQYF. DNA for the CDR3: TGTGCCAGCAGCGTAGACGGGAGCAACACAGATACGCAGTATTTT. Full variable domain (remainder filled in from reference TRBV9 and TRBJ2-3): DSGVTQTPKHLITATGQRVTLRCSPRSGDLSVYWYQQSLDQGLQFLIQYYNGEERAKGNILERFSAQQFPDLHSELNLSSLELGDSALYFCASSVDGSNTDTQYFGPGTRLTVL.

This clone was counted between two and nine times. V is TRBV7-9 and J is TRBJ1-4; D is undetermined. V was trimmed by 2 bases and J by 10 bases, leaving 14 bases between them. The CDR3 contains 14 residues. The V gene's germline CDR1 is SEHNR and CDR2 FQNEAQ (reference sequence). The DNA of the CDR3 is TGTGCCAGCAGCTTATATAGTTCGGTCGGAAAACTGTTTTTT. It encodes CASSLYSSVGKLFF.

This clone has a single count. The genes are TRBV18 and TRBJ2-1; TRBD1 matches 9 bases. The CDR3 sequence is 15 residues long. J lost 1 base, V lost 6 bases, and 4 bases had no gene match. CDR1 is KGHSH, CDR2 LQKENI, per germline. In DNA form, the CDR3 reads TGTGCCAGCTCCCCAGACAGGGGGTCCTACAATGAGCAGTTCTTC. It codes for CASSPDRGSYNEQFF.

The CDR3 protein is CASSYLKQGAHGLPEKLFF. CDR3 DNA sequence: TGTGCCAGCAGTTACTTGAAGCAGGGGGCCCACGGCCTTCCTGAAAAACTGTTTTTT. This sequence joins TRBV6-2 or TRBV6-3 and TRBJ1-4; 8 bases are shared with TRBD1. Germline lookup yields CDR1 MNHEY and CDR2 SVGEGT. Unmatched junction bases numbered 17, after V lost 1 base and J lost 7 bases. The CDR3 has 19 amino acids.

This chain joins TRBV19 and TRBJ1-3; D gene unclear. The CDR3 is 13 amino acids. The V gene's germline CDR1 is LNHDA and CDR2 SQIVND (reference sequence). Trimming pared 3 bases from V and 4 bases from J, leaving 7 bases between. In nucleotides, the CDR3 is TGTGCCAGTAGTATTGATCGGGGAAACACCATATATTTT. Translated, it gives CASSIDRGNTIYF.

This chain links TRBV6-6 with TRBJ1-1; 7 bases map to TRBD1. CDR1 is MNHNY, CDR2 SVGAGI, per germline (reference sequence). Trimming at V came to 8 bases and at J to 0 bases, leaving 3 bases not matched to a gene. This CDR3 comprises 13 residues. CDR3 nucleotides: TGTGCCAGCGGGGGACAGATGAACACTGAAGCTTTCTTT. It yields the protein CASGGQMNTEAFF.

This sequence joins TRBV2 and TRBJ1-5, with TRBD1 as a possible D gene (5 bases). Germline CDR1 and CDR2: SNHLY and FYNNEI. Trimming took off 7 bases at V and 5 bases at J, with 18 bases between the two ends. The CDR3 length is 15 residues. The CDR3 DNA sequence: TGTGCCAGCACGAGTCTGGCAGGGAAGGATCAGCCCCAGCATTTT. It specifies CASTSLAGKDQPQHF.

The V call is TRBV18, the J call TRBJ2-2; no firm D call. The CDR3 contains 16 residues. V lost 3 bases and J 1 base, leaving 12 bases between the germline ends. Germline CDR1 is KGHSH and CDR2 is LQKENI. The CDR3 sequence is CASSPQLAENTGELFF. The CDR3 nucleotides read TGTGCCAGCTCACCTCAATTGGCAGAGAACACCGGGGAGCTGTTTTTT.

The sample holds a few counts of this clone. The chain employs TRBV3-1 (or the pseudogene TRBV3-2) and TRBJ2-2; 9 nucleotides align to TRBD1. The germline CDR1 and CDR2 sequences are LGHDT and YNNKEL (reference sequence). The CDR3 runs to 16 residues. J lost 0 bases, V lost 4 bases, and 3 bases had no gene match. CDR3 in amino acids: CASSLQGAPNTGELFF. The CDR3 nucleotides are TGTGCCAGCAGCCTACAGGGGGCTCCGAACACCGGGGAGCTGTTTTTT.

V is TRBV27 and J is TRBJ2-5, with 14 bases identical to TRBD2. This CDR3 is built from 20 residues. Germline assignment: CDR1 MNHEY and CDR2 SMNVEV (reference sequence). Trimming at V came to 5 bases and at J to 0 bases, leaving 14 bases not matched to a gene. CDR3 coding DNA: TGTGCCAGCAGTAAATACGGACTAGCGGGAGGTGGGGGGTACCAAGAGACCCAGTACTTC. Amino acid sequence: CASSKYGLAGGGGYQETQYF.

This chain joins TRBV5-4 and TRBJ2-1, with 12 bases identical to TRBD2. In germline, CDR1 is SGHNT, CDR2 YYREEE (reference sequence). V lost 1 base to trimming and J lost 7 bases; unmatched junction nucleotides: 6. This CDR3 contains 16 residues. CDR3 DNA: TGTGCCAGCAGCTTGACTAGCGGGAGGCAGGCAAATGAGCAGTTCTTC. It translates to CASSLTSGRQANEQFF. Using reference TRBV5-4 and TRBJ2-1 for the parts outside the CDR3, the full variable domain is ETGVTQSPTHLIKTRGQQVTLRCSSQSGHNTVSWYQQALGQGPQFIFQYYREEENGRGNFPPRFSGLQFPNYSSELNVNALELDDSALYLCASSLTSGRQANEQFFGPGTRLTVL.

This clone came up a few times. The chain uses TRBV24-1 and TRBJ2-7; 10 positions match TRBD1. In germline, CDR1 is KGHDR, CDR2 SFDVKD. The CDR3 contains 18 residues. V lost 8 bases, J lost 4 bases, and 19 bases stayed unmatched. CDR3 amino acids: CATTPGQGNVGGGYEQYF. DNA for the CDR3: TGTGCCACCACTCCGGGACAGGGGAACGTCGGCGGTGGGTACGAGCAGTACTTC.

Here the CDR3 DNA reads TGTGCCAGCAGGGAGAGCACAGATACGCAGTATTTT. Protein sequence: CASRESTDTQYF. V usage is TRBV7-2 and J usage is TRBJ2-3; D unclear. Trimming took 6 bases from V and 0 from J, leaving 4 bases between them. Germline assignment: CDR1 SGHTA and CDR2 FQGNSA. The CDR3 runs to 12 residues.

The V and J genes are TRBV5-1 and TRBJ2-5; 8 positions match TRBD1. CDR3 length: 15 residues. With V trimmed by 4 bases and J by 4 bases, 9 bases remained unmatched. Germline V lookup: CDR1 SGHRS, CDR2 YFSETQ. The CDR3 loop is CASSPGQGAGETQYF. CDR3 nucleotide sequence: TGCGCCAGCAGCCCCGGACAGGGTGCCGGAGAGACCCAGTACTTC. Based on the CDR3 plus reference TRBV5-1 and TRBJ2-5, the full variable domain is KAGVTQTPRYLIKTRGQQVTLSCSPISGHRSVSWYQQTPGQGLQFLFEYFSETQRNKGNFPGRFSGRQFSNSRSEMNVSTLELGDSALYLCASSPGQGAGETQYFGPGTRLLVL.